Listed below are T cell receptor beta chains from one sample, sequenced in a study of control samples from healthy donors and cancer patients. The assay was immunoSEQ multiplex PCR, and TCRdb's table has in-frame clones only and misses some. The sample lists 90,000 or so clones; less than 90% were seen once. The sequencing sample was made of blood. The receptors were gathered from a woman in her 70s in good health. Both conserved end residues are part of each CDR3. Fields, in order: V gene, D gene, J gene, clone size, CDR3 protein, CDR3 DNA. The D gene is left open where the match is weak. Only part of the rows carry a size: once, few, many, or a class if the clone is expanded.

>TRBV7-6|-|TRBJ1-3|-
CAITRRTVSGNTIYF
TGTGCCATAACGCGGAGGACGGTCTCTGGAAACACCATATATTTT
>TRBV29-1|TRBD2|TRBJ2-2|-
CSASGGATGELFF
TGCAGCGCTAGCGGGGGGGCCACCGGGGAGCTGTTTTTT
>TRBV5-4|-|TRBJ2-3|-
CASSLEPRATDTQYF
TGTGCCAGCAGCTTGGAGCCCCGGGCCACAGATACGCAGTATTTT
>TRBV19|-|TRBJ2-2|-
CASSRGNTGELFF
TGTGCCAGTAGTCGGGGGAACACCGGGGAGCTGTTTTTT
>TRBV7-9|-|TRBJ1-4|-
CASSLDLRDSKLFF
TGTGCCAGCAGCTTAGACTTACGGGATTCAAAACTGTTTTTT
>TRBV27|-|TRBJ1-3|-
CASSSPGNTIYF
TGTGCCAGCAGTTCCCCTGGAAACACCATATATTTT
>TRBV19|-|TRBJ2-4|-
CASKEVVGDIQYF
TGTGCCTCCAAAGAGGTAGTGGGAGACATTCAGTACTTC
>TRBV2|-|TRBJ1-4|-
CASYGKAWSGEKLFF
TGTGCCAGCTATGGCAAGGCCTGGTCGGGCGAAAAACTGTTTTTT
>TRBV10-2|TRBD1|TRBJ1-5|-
CASSGGQGREQPQHF
TGCGCCAGCAGTGGGGGACAGGGGAGAGAGCAGCCCCAGCATTTT
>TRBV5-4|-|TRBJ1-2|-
CASSLAIRDGEKGYTF
TGTGCCAGCAGCTTGGCCATACGGGACGGGGAGAAAGGCTACACCTTC
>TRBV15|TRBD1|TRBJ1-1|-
CATGAGGVTEAFF
TGTGCCACCGGGGCAGGGGGAGTTACTGAAGCTTTCTTT
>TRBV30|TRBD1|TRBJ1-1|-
CAWSAQGETEAFF
TGTGCCTGGAGTGCCCAGGGGGAAACTGAAGCTTTCTTT
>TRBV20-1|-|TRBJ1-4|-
CSASTGSATNEKLFF
TGCAGTGCTAGTACAGGTTCGGCAACTAATGAAAAACTGTTTTTT
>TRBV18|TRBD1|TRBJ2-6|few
CASSPNSGQGLGSGANVLTF
TGTGCCAGCTCACCAAACTCTGGACAGGGACTGGGGTCTGGGGCCAACGTCCTGACTTTC
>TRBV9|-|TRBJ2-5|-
CASSVEGWGQETQYF
TGTGCCAGCAGCGTAGAGGGGTGGGGCCAAGAGACCCAGTACTTC
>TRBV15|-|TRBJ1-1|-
CATSRDRKGNTEAFF
TGTGCCACCAGCAGAGATCGTAAGGGTAATACTGAAGCTTTCTTT
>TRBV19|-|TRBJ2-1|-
CASSLRGGSATPRYNEQFF
TGTGCCAGTAGTCTTAGGGGAGGTTCGGCGACACCCCGCTACAATGAGCAGTTCTTC
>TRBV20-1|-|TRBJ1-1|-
CSARAETEAFF
TGCAGTGCTCGCGCAGAGACTGAAGCTTTCTTT
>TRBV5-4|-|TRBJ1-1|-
CASSVDGGKRTEAFF
TGTGCCAGCAGCGTCGATGGGGGAAAGAGAACTGAAGCTTTCTTT
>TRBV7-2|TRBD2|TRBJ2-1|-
CASSPRGSGSEQFF
TGTGCCAGCAGCCCCCGGGGTAGCGGGAGTGAGCAGTTCTTC
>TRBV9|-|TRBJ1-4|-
CASSLQGATNEKLFF
TGTGCCAGCAGCCTTCAGGGAGCAACTAATGAAAAACTGTTTTTT
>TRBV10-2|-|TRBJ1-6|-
CASSGLGLENSPLHF
TGCGCCAGCAGTGGCTTGGGTCTTGAGAATTCACCCCTCCACTTT
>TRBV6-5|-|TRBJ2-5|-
CASSRGGVGLETQYF
TGTGCCAGCAGCCGAGGGGGGGTTGGGCTTGAGACCCAGTACTTC
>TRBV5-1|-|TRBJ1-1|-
CASHRDLNTEAFF
TGCGCCAGCCACAGGGACCTGAACACTGAAGCTTTCTTT
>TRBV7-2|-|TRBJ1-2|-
CASSPEGVGGYTF
TGTGCCAGCAGCCCAGAGGGGGTGGGAGGCTACACCTTC
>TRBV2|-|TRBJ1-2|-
CASSEGRGGYGYTF
TGTGCCAGCAGTGAAGGGAGGGGAGGCTATGGCTACACCTTC
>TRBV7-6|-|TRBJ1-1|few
CASRLDSNTEAFF
TGTGCCAGCCGCCTAGACAGCAACACTGAAGCTTTCTTT
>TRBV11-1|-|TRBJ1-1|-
CASSPSQGPNTEAFF
TGTGCCAGCAGCCCGAGCCAGGGCCCGAACACTGAAGCTTTCTTT
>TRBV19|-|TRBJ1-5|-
CASSHSQGGQPQHF
TGTGCCAGTTCGCACAGCCAGGGAGGGCAGCCCCAGCATTTT
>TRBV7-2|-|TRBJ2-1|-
CASSFQGGGEQFF
TGTGCCAGCAGCTTTCAGGGAGGGGGTGAGCAGTTCTTC
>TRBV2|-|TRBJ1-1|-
CASGGDGLNTEAFF
TGTGCCAGCGGGGGGGACGGACTGAACACTGAAGCTTTCTTT
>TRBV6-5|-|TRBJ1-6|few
CASSYRNSPTSPLHF
TGTGCCAGCAGTTATCGGAACAGTCCTACCTCACCCCTCCACTTT
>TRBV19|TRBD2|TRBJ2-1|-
CASSLAGGNNEQFF
TGTGCCAGTAGTCTAGCGGGAGGGAACAATGAGCAGTTCTTC
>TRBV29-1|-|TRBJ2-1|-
CSARGREQFF
TGCTCAGCCCGGGGCCGGGAGCAGTTCTTC
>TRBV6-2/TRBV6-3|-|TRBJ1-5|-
CASSPRGADSNQPQHF
TGTGCCAGCAGTCCCCGGGGAGCTGATAGCAATCAGCCCCAGCATTTT
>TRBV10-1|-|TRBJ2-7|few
CASNQTYEQYF
TGCGCCAGCAACCAGACCTACGAGCAGTACTTC
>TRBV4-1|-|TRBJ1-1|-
CASSQDHWGPEAFF
TGCGCCAGCAGCCAAGATCACTGGGGCCCTGAAGCTTTCTTT
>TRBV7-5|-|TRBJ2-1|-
CARSFTLEQFF
TGTGCCAGAAGCTTTACCCTCGAGCAGTTCTTC
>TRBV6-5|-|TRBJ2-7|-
CASSSAGSSYEQYF
TGTGCCAGCAGTTCGGCAGGGTCCTCCTACGAGCAGTACTTC
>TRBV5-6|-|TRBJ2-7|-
CASSPLVGEQYF
TGTGCCAGCAGCCCCCTGGTCGGAGAGCAGTACTTC
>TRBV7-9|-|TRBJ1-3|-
CASSLASKVGNTIYF
TGTGCCAGCAGCTTAGCGAGTAAGGTTGGAAACACCATATATTTT
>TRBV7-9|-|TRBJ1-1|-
CASSFSLAGVWTEAFF
TGTGCCAGCAGCTTCAGCTTGGCGGGGGTATGGACTGAAGCTTTCTTT
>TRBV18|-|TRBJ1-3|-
CASSPMGARSSGNTIYF
TGTGCCAGCTCACCAATGGGGGCCCGCTCCTCTGGAAACACCATATATTTT
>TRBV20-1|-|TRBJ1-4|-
CSALDGEKLFF
TGCAGTGCCTTGGACGGTGAAAAACTGTTTTTT
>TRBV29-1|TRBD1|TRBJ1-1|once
CSVGQGVSNTEAFF
TGCAGCGTGGGACAGGGTGTTTCGAACACTGAAGCTTTCTTT
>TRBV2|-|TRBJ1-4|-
CASRTEAVANEKLFF
TGTGCCAGCCGGACGGAGGCGGTAGCTAATGAAAAACTGTTTTTT
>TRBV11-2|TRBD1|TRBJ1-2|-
CASSLGQGFGGYTF
TGTGCCAGCAGCTTAGGACAGGGATTTGGCGGCTACACCTTC
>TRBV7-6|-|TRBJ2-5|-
CASSLGMRGQWETQYF
TGTGCCAGCAGCTTAGGGATGCGAGGACAATGGGAGACCCAGTACTTC
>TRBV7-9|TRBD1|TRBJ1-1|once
CASSLGGTGMTEAFF
TGTGCCAGCAGCTTAGGTGGGACAGGGATGACTGAAGCTTTCTTT
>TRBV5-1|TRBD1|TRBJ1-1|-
CASSDDRGDGEAFF
TGCGCCAGCAGCGACGACAGGGGGGATGGTGAAGCTTTCTTT
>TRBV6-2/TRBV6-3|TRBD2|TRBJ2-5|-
CASSYAGTNQETQYF
TGTGCCAGCAGTTACGCGGGGACTAACCAAGAGACCCAGTACTTC
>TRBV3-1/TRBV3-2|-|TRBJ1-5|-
CASSHSGGSNQPQHF
TGTGCCAGCAGCCACTCTGGGGGTAGCAATCAGCCCCAGCATTTT
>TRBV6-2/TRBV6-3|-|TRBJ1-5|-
CASSIKTGGVQPQHF
TGTGCCAGCAGTATCAAGACAGGCGGAGTTCAGCCCCAGCATTTT
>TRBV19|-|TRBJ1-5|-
CASSPDSYNQPQHF
TGTGCCAGTAGTCCGGACAGCTACAATCAGCCCCAGCATTTT
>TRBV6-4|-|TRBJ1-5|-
CASSSTFGQPQHF
TGTGCCAGCAGTTCAACCTTCGGTCAGCCCCAGCATTTT